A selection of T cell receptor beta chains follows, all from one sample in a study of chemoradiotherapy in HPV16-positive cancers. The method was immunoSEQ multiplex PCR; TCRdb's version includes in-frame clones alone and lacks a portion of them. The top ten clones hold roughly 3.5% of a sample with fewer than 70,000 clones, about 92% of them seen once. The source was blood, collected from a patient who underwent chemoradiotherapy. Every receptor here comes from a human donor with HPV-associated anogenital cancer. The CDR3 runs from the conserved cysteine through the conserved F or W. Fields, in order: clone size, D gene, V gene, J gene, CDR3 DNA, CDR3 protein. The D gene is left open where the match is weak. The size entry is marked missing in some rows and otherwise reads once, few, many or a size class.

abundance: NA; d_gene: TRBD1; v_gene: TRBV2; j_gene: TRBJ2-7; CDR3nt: TGTGCCAGCGGAGGGACAGGGGCTCAGTTC; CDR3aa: CASGGTGAQF
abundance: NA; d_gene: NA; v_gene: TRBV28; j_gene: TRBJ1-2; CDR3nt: TGTGCCAGCAGCAGACCGGAGGGGGTCTATGGCTACACCTTC; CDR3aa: CASSRPEGVYGYTF
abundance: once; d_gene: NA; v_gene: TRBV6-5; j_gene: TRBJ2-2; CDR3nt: TGTGCCAGCAGTTATTTTCAGGGAGGGGAGCTGTTTTTT; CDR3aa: CASSYFQGGELFF
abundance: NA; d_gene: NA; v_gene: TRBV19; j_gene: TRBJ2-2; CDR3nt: TGTGCCAGTAGTACGGGAGCCGGGGAGCTGTTTTTT; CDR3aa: CASSTGAGELFF
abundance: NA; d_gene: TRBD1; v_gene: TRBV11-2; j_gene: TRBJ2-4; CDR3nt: TGTGCCAGCAGCTTAGATCCGGGACAGGGGAGGCGGTACTTC; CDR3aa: CASSLDPGQGRRYF
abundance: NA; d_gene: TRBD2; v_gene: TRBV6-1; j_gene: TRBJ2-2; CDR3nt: TGTGCCAGCAGTGAAGTTCTAGCGGGAGGGCTGGCCGGGGAGCTGTTTTTT; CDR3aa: CASSEVLAGGLAGELFF
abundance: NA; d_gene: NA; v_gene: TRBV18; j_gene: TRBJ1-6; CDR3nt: TGTGCCAGCTCACCCGGGGTCGATTCACCCCTCCACTTT; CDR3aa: CASSPGVDSPLHF
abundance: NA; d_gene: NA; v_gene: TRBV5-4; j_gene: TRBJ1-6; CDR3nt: TGTGCCAGCACGCTTGAGGGAACTAATTCACCCCTCCACTTT; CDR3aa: CASTLEGTNSPLHF
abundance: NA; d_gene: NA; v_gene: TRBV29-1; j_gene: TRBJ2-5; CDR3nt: TGCAGCGTTGAAGCCCGACAGAAAGAGACCCAGTACTTC; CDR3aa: CSVEARQKETQYF
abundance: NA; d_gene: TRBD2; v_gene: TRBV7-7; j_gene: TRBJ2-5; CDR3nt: TGTGCTACGTCTAGCGGGAGGGTAGGCCAAGAGACCCAGTACTTC; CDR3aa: CATSSGRVGQETQYF
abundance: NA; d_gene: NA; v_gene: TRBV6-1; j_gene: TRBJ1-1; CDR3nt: TGTGCCAGCAGTCTGGGCAGAGACTCTGAAGCTTTCTTT; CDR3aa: CASSLGRDSEAFF
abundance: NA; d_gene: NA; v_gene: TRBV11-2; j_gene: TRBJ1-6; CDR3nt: TGTGCCAGCGCTGGGCAGAATAATTCACCCCTCCACTTT; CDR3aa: CASAGQNNSPLHF
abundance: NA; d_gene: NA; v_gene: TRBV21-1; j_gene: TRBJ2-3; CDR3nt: TGTGCCAGCAAATCGTACAGGACAGGGGGCTCCCGCACAGATACGCAGTATTTT; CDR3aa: CASKSYRTGGSRTDTQYF
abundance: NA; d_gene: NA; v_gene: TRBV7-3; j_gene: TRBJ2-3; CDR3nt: TGTGCCAGCAGCTTAAGCCCATGGGCGCCTAGCACAGATACGCAGTATTTT; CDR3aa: CASSLSPWAPSTDTQYF
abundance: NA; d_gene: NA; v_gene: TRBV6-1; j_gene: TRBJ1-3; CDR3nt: TGTGCCAGAGAGGTTCAGGGGACGTCTGGAAACACCATATATTTT; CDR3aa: CAREVQGTSGNTIYF
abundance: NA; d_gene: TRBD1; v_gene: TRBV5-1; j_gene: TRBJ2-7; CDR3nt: TGCGCCAGCAGCACTTCGTCGACAGGGGCCAGATACGAGCAGTACTTC; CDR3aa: CASSTSSTGARYEQYF
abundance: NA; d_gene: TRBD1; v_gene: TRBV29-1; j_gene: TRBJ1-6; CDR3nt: TGCAGCGTTGAGATGGGACAGGGGACACCCCTCCACTTT; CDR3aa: CSVEMGQGTPLHF